These T cell receptor beta chains were read from a single sample in a study of T-cell memory formation after mild COVID-19. Each CDR3 protein is one row after TCRdb ran MiXCR on the 5' RACE reads. The sample lists 100,000 to 150,000 distinct CDR3 sequences, approximately 17% occurring once. Source material: PBMCs or a T cell subset sorted from them (not recorded which). The origin of the receptors is a man between 18 and 29 years old who had mild COVID-19 (a few samples of this study predate the infection). Cell type and time point are not known. Each CDR3 is given with its conserved first and last residue. The order of the fields is D gene, V gene, clone size, J gene, CDR3 protein, CDR3 DNA. A D gene is named only where the DNA matches it firmly. Size is stated for part of the rows, as once, few or many counts, or as a class when the clone is expanded.

TRBD1,TRBV5-1,NA,TRBJ1-1,CASSKGETGVEAFF,TGCGCCAGCAGCAAGGGAGAGACAGGGGTTGAAGCTTTCTTT
NA,TRBV24-1,many,TRBJ2-3,CATSEGTYSTDTQYF,TGTGCCACCAGTGAAGGGACCTATAGCACAGATACGCAGTATTTT
TRBD1,TRBV5-1,NA,TRBJ2-5,CASSPGQGQETQYF,TGCGCCAGCAGCCCGGGACAGGGACAAGAGACCCAGTACTTC
NA,TRBV24-1,many,TRBJ2-1,CATSGPTGGPRGNEQFF,TGTGCCACCAGTGGTCCCACGGGGGGCCCTCGGGGGAATGAGCAGTTCTTC
NA,TRBV5-4,NA,TRBJ2-5,CASSLGPDAETQYF,TGTGCCAGCAGCTTGGGGCCCGACGCGGAGACCCAGTACTTC
NA,TRBV11-2,NA,TRBJ2-2,CASSLDLLNTGELFF,TGTGCCAGCAGCTTAGATCTCTTGAACACCGGGGAGCTGTTTTTT
TRBD1,TRBV6-5,NA,TRBJ2-7,CASSYSRQGAYEQYF,TGTGCCAGCAGTTACTCGAGACAGGGAGCCTACGAGCAGTACTTC
TRBD1,TRBV28,NA,TRBJ1-2,CASSFYDRVYGYTF,TGTGCCAGCAGTTTCTATGACAGGGTCTATGGCTACACCTTC
NA,TRBV12-3/TRBV12-4,NA,TRBJ2-5,CAGSSFGTQYF,TGTGCCGGCAGTTCGTTTGGGACCCAGTACTTC
NA,TRBV28,few,TRBJ1-6,CASSFSLSSPLHF,TGTGCCAGCAGTTTTAGCCTTTCGTCACCCCTCCACTTT
TRBD2,TRBV7-9,NA,TRBJ2-5,CASSSERGVKTQYF,TGTGCCAGCAGCTCAGAGCGGGGGGTGAAGACCCAGTACTTC
TRBD2,TRBV20-1,NA,TRBJ2-1,CSAREPLAGARVF,TGCAGTGCTAGAGAGCCACTAGCGGGGGCCCGGGTCTTC
NA,TRBV5-1,once,TRBJ1-5,CASSLEGHSNQPQHF,TGCGCCAGCAGCTTGGAAGGGCATAGCAATCAGCCCCAGCATTTT
NA,TRBV19,NA,TRBJ2-2,CASSGPGELFF,TGTGCCAGTAGCGGCCCCGGGGAGCTGTTTTTT
TRBD1,TRBV12-3/TRBV12-4,few,TRBJ2-1,CASKRDRGSHNEQFF,TGTGCCAGCAAACGGGACAGGGGCTCTCACAATGAGCAGTTCTTC